These T cell receptor beta chains were read from a single sample in a study of T-cell reconstitution after alpha-beta-depleted transplantation in children. TCRdb fed the PCR reads into MiXCR, producing one record per CDR3 protein. In the table there are 900,000 or so distinct CDR3 sequences, about 15% of which are singletons. The sequencing used PBMCs, mostly from graft donor cells, collected 360 days after TCRalphabeta/CD19-depleted stem cell transplant. All receptors derive from a male patient younger than 18 who had a stem cell transplant for acute lymphoblastic leukemia, so the T cells may come from the graft donor. Both conserved end residues are part of each CDR3. The order of the fields is J gene, clone size, V gene, D gene, CDR3 DNA, CDR3 protein. D genes are given only for firm matches. The size of a clone is reported for some rows only, either as once, few or many, or as a class for expanded clones.

TRBJ2-7,few,TRBV2,.,TGTGCCGGTCGGGACACCCTGTACGAGCAGTACTTC,CAGRDTLYEQYF
TRBJ2-7,few,TRBV6-4,TRBD2,TGTGCCAGCAGTGATCAGTCAGGACTCACAGCGGGAGCCCGGGATTCTAGTCGTATCTACGAGCAGTACTTC,CASSDQSGLTAGARDSSRIYEQYF
TRBJ2-7,.,TRBV5-1,.,TGCGCCAGCAGCTTACAGGTCAGCTCCTACGAGCAGTACTTC,CASSLQVSSYEQYF
TRBJ2-1,few,TRBV15,.,TGTGCCACCAGTGGGACCCGGCTATACCAGCTCAATGAGCAGTTCTTC,CATSGTRLYQLNEQFF
TRBJ2-7,many,TRBV5-1,.,TGCGCCAGCAGCAACGGTTACGAGCAGTACTTC,CASSNGYEQYF
TRBJ1-2,few,TRBV11-2,TRBD1,TGTGCCAGCAGCCCACGGACAGGGGGCGATCCCTATGGCTACACCTTC,CASSPRTGGDPYGYTF
TRBJ2-7,.,TRBV4-1,.,TGCGCCAGCAGCCAAGGTCCGGTTTCCTACGAGCAGTACTTC,CASSQGPVSYEQYF
TRBJ1-3,few,TRBV7-9,.,TGTGCCAGCAGCTCCGATCTGACACTCCTCTCTGGAAACACCATATATTTT,CASSSDLTLLSGNTIYF
TRBJ2-5,.,TRBV11-2,.,TGTGCCAGCAGCTCCCTCTCCGGGGTTCGAAAAGAGACCCAGTACTTC,CASSSLSGVRKETQYF
TRBJ2-1,.,TRBV27,TRBD2,TGTGCCAGCAGTCGACTAGCGGGACTCCTTGGGAATGAGCAGTTCTTC,CASSRLAGLLGNEQFF
TRBJ2-7,.,TRBV5-5,.,TGTGCCAGCAGCCGCCTAGCGACAAGCTACGAGCAGTACTTC,CASSRLATSYEQYF
TRBJ2-3,.,TRBV24-1,.,TGTGCCACCAGTGACCCGGGAAGCGGTAGCACAGATACGCAGTATTTT,CATSDPGSGSTDTQYF
TRBJ2-4,.,TRBV11-2,TRBD1,TGTGCCAGCAGCTTGTGGGGACAGAGGGGACCCAAAAACATTCAGTACTTC,CASSLWGQRGPKNIQYF
TRBJ1-2,.,TRBV4-1,.,TGCGCCAGCAGCCAAGTCCCCAGTTGGGGGGTAATCTATGGCTACACCTTC,CASSQVPSWGVIYGYTF
TRBJ2-7,.,TRBV3-1,TRBD2,TGTGCCAGCAGCCAAGATCTGGCTAGCGGCTACGAGCAGTACTTC,CASSQDLASGYEQYF
TRBJ1-2,.,TRBV5-1,TRBD1,TGCGCCAGCAGGGGGACAGGGGAAGACATAGGCTACACCTTC,CASRGTGEDIGYTF
TRBJ1-5,many,TRBV12-3/TRBV12-4,.,TGTGCCAGCAGCTTAGGTGGCAGGGGCCAGCCCCAGCATTTT,CASSLGGRGQPQHF
TRBJ2-1,many,TRBV5-1,.,TGCGCCAGCAGCTCAACCCAACCCGGAGAGAGGTGGTTCTTC,CASSSTQPGERWFF
TRBJ2-5,many,TRBV10-3,.,TGTGCCATCAGTGAAGGGTTGGAGGAGACCCAGTACTTC,CAISEGLEETQYF
TRBJ1-1,.,TRBV25-1,TRBD1,TGTGCCACACAGGGGCCTTTCTTT,CATQGPFF
TRBJ1-1,.,TRBV6-1,.,TGTGCCAGCCTTCAAAGGGTTATGAACACTGAAGCTTTCTTT,CASLQRVMNTEAFF
TRBJ2-1,few,TRBV5-6,.,TGTGCCAGCAGCTCGTCTACGATATGGAACAATGAGCAGTTCTTC,CASSSSTIWNNEQFF
TRBJ2-1,few,TRBV7-3,TRBD2,TGTGCCAGCAGCTTCACTAGCGGTATGGGGAGAAATGAGCAGTTCTTC,CASSFTSGMGRNEQFF
TRBJ2-1,many,TRBV5-1,TRBD2,TGCGCCAGCAGTTCCCGGACTAGCGGGGCCCTCTACAATGAGCAGTTCTTC,CASSSRTSGALYNEQFF
TRBJ2-7,.,TRBV2,.,TGTGCCAGCAGTGAAGAGGCAGGGGGGGCCTCCGAGCAGTACTTC,CASSEEAGGASEQYF
TRBJ2-7,.,TRBV25-1,.,TGTGCCAGCAGTGAGGTTGGGGCGGGCACCTCCTACGAGCAGTACTTC,CASSEVGAGTSYEQYF
TRBJ2-2,.,TRBV24-1,TRBD2,TGTGCCACCAGTGATTTGCCGGTCATAGCGGGAGCGAACACCGGGGAGCTGTTTTTT,CATSDLPVIAGANTGELFF
TRBJ2-2,few,TRBV9,TRBD2,TGTGCCAGCAGCGAGGCCGACGGACTAGCCGGCGGGGAGCTGTTTTTT,CASSEADGLAGGELFF
TRBJ2-1,.,TRBV5-4,.,TGTGCCAGCAGCGACAAACAGGGTCGGGACTACAATGAGCAGTTCTTC,CASSDKQGRDYNEQFF
TRBJ1-1,.,TRBV5-1,TRBD1,TGCGCCAGCAGCGTCCGACAGGGGCGCAAGAACACTGAAGCTTTCTTT,CASSVRQGRKNTEAFF
TRBJ2-4,few,TRBV12-3/TRBV12-4,TRBD2,TGTGCCAGCAGTTTTGCGGGAGCCTCCAAAAACATTCAGTACTTC,CASSFAGASKNIQYF
TRBJ2-7,few,TRBV6-5,.,TGTGCCAGCAGTTACTCGGCGGAAGGGCCCGAGCAGTACTTC,CASSYSAEGPEQYF
TRBJ2-2,.,TRBV28,TRBD2,TGTGCCAGCAGTTGGGGGGGTAGCGGTACCGGGGAGCTGTTTTTT,CASSWGGSGTGELFF